Detailed here is one T cell receptor (beta chain). Its antigen is not identified. The data belong to a study of blood T cells in healthy people across ages. Study-level points and caveats: A roughly linear age-dependent decrease characterized TCR beta diversity per million T cells.

It was with a sample-barcoded 5' primer and a J-beta primer mix that a second PCR of roughly 7 to 11 cycles was run. TCRdb reprocessed the 5' RACE reads with MiXCR, giving one entry per CDR3 protein. The table includes 780,000 or so distinct CDR3 sequences, around three fifths detected once. CDR1 and CDR2 (germline): SGHDT, YYEEEE. J was trimmed by 5 bases and V by 5 bases; bases with no gene match: 5. There are 15 residues in the CDR3. V is TRBV5-6 and J is TRBJ2-1; 12 bases align to TRBD2. This clonotype originated in a middle-aged man in good health. Sequencing was carried out using blood. CDR3 sequence: CASRLTSGSHNEQFF. The CDR3, as DNA: TGTGCCAGCAGGCTGACTAGCGGGAGCCACAATGAGCAGTTCTTC.